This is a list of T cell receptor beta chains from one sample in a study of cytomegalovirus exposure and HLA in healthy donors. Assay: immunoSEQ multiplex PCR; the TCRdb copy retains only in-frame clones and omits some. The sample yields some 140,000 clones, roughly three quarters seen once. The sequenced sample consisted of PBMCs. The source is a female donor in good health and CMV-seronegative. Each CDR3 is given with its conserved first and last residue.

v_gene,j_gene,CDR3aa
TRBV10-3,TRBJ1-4,CARLRESNEKLFF
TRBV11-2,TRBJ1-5,CASSLGAGGPQPQHF
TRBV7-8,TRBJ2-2,CASSPSGGINTGELFF
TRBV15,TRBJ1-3,CATSRQGYSGNTIYF
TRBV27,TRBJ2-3,CASRAALAGTDTQYF
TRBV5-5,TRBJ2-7,CASSLGGIWAYEQYF
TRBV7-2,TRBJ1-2,CASSLAGQGRGYGYTF
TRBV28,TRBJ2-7,CALQGSGEQYF
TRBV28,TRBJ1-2,CASIPLGGSNGYTF
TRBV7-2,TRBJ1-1,CASSLYPDSEAFF
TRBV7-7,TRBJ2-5,CASSPGQGSGETQYF
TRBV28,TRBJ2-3,CASIRSGADTQYF
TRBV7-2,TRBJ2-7,CASSLSPAGPYEQYF
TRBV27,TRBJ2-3,CASRRAGSGTDTQYF
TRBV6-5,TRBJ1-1,CASSPRDSLNTEAFF
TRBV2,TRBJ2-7,CASCSGRYGQYF
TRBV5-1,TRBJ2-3,CASSILDTQYF
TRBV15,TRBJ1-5,CATSRAGIYRQPQHF
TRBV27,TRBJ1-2,CASSFQQGYGYTF
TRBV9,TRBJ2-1,CASSALLAGGADEQFF
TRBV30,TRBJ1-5,CAWSRGVNQPQHF
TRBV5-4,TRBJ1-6,CASSLSGGKRDSPLHF
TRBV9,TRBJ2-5,CASSVRLASGQETQYF
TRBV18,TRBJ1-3,CASSPGHHSGNTIYF
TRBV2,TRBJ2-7,CASSGDSREQYF
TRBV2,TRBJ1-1,CASSYGRGRNTEAFF
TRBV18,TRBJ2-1,CASSPGLASGNEQFF
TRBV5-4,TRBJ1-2,CASTFHDRRFYGYTF
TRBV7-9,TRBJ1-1,CASSPKGAMNTEAFF
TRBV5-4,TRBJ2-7,CASSLAGTTYEQYF
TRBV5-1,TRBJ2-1,CASSFGGRGNEQFF
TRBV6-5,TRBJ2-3,CASSQGGRDTQYF
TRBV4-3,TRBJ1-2,CASSQDETGIPNYGYTF
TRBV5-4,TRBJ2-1,CASSLTSGVGEQFF
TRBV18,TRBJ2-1,CASSPWTSGGYNEQFF
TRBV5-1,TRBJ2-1,CASSSRLATNEQFF
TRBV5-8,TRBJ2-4,CASSFDRGQDIQYF
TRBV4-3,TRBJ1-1,CASSQVGGVTEAFF
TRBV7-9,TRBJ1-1,CASSSLQGTGTEAFF
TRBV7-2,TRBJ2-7,CASSPEGTSGVYEQYF
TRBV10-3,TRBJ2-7,CAISGGALLTGPYEQYF
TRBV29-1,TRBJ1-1,CSAHRAPNTEAFF
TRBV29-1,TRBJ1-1,CSVGGVTASEAFF
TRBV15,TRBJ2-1,CATSFRGGGNEQFF
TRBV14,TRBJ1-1,CASSQAHRNTEAFF
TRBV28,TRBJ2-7,CASSFLTGGQGEQYF